These 30 T cell receptor beta chains came from one sample sequenced in a study of blood T cell repertoires in COVID-19. Repertoires were generated with immunoSEQ multiplex PCR, while TCRdb's copy carries only in-frame clones and drops some. The table shows 110,000 to 150,000 clones, with roughly 80% occurring only once. Sequences were obtained from PBMCs or T cells enriched from blood (not recorded which). Every receptor here comes from a woman aged 45-65 years who had recovered from COVID-19.

The chain combines TRBV3-1 (or the pseudogene TRBV3-2) with TRBJ2-3; D possibly corresponds to TRBD2 (6 bases). Looked up from germline, CDR1 is LGHDT and CDR2 is YNNKEL (reference sequence). The CDR3 extends over 11 amino acids. CDR3 in amino acids: CAASGTDTQYF. Written as DNA, the CDR3 is TGTGCGGCTAGCGGCACAGATACGCAGTATTTT.

This chain connects TRBV6-5 to TRBJ1-5, with no clear D. The germline V gene has CDR1 MNHEY and CDR2 SVGAGI. Trimming left V 7 bases short and J 3 bases short, with 10 bases between. CDR3 length: 13 amino acids. CDR3 coding DNA: TGTGCCAGCATGGGCCGGATCAATCAGCCCCAGCATTTT. Its translation is CASMGRINQPQHF.

The chain joins TRBV19 to TRBJ1-1; D is undetermined. Germline-derived CDR1 and CDR2 are LNHDA and SQIVND (reference sequence). This CDR3 spans 14 amino acids. Trimming left V 6 bases short and J 1 base short, with 12 bases between. Written as DNA, the CDR3 is TGTGCCAGTAGCTGGTCTTTGGCGAACACTGAAGCTTTCTTT. Translating gives CASSWSLANTEAFF. The full variable domain, in which reference TRBV19 and TRBJ1-1 provide the parts outside the CDR3, is DGGITQSPKYLFRKEGQNVTLSCEQNLNHDAMYWYRQDPGQGLRLIYYSQIVNDFQKGDIAEGYSVSREKKESFPLTVTSAQKNPTAFYLCASSWSLANTEAFFGQGTRLTVV.

This chain joins TRBV15 and TRBJ1-3; D might be TRBD1 (5 bases). This CDR3 has 16 residues. Trimming removed 1 base at V and 3 bases at J, with 13 bases between. CDR1 LNHNV and CDR2 YYDKDF come from the germline V gene (reference sequence). CDR3 bases: TGTGCCACCAGCAGAGCCTCTGGGGCTGGTGGAAACACCATATATTTT. Protein sequence: CATSRASGAGGNTIYF.

The chain carries TRBV30 and TRBJ1-5; TRBD1 aligns across 9 bases. Trimming cost V 0 bases and J 4 bases; bases outside gene matches: 10. Germline CDR1 is GTSNPN and CDR2 is SVGIG (reference sequence). CDR3 length: 17 amino acids. CDR3 residues: CAWSVTGTGSLNQPQHF. The CDR3 DNA reads TGTGCCTGGAGTGTCACCGGGACAGGGAGCCTAAATCAGCCCCAGCATTTT. Combining the CDR3 with reference TRBV30 and TRBJ1-5 gives the whole variable domain SQTIHQWPATLVQPVGSPLSLECTVEGTSNPNLYWYRQAAGRGLQLLFYSVGIGQISSEVPQNLSASRPQDRQFILSSKKLLLSDSGFYLCAWSVTGTGSLNQPQHFGDGTRLSIL.

The genes are TRBV28 and TRBJ1-2; 10 bases are shared with TRBD1. The germline V gene encodes CDR1 MDHEN and CDR2 SYDVKM. V lost 0 bases to trimming and J lost 6 bases; unmatched junction nucleotides: 4. CDR3 length: 15 residues. In nucleotides, the CDR3 is TGTGCCAGCAGTTTATGGGACAGGGGGTCAAATGGCTACACCTTC. Its protein is CASSLWDRGSNGYTF.

This clone was picked up a small number of times. J is TRBJ1-6 and V is TRBV7-2; perhaps TRBD1 as D (6 bases). V lost 5 bases to trimming and J lost 4 bases, with 9 bases between them. Germline V gene data show CDR1 as SGHTA and CDR2 as FQGNSA. This CDR3 spans 14 amino acids. The CDR3 sequence is CASSRTGYNSPLHF. DNA of the CDR3: TGTGCCAGCAGCCGTACAGGGTATAATTCACCCCTCCACTTT.

This chain joins TRBV5-4 and TRBJ2-7; 7 bases map to TRBD1. V dropped 4 bases and J dropped 2; count of bases not matched to a gene: 3. This CDR3 region has 13 residues. Germline CDR1 is SGHNT and CDR2 is YYREEE (reference sequence). CDR3: CASSRDSPYEQYF. The CDR3 DNA reads as TGTGCCAGCAGCCGGGACAGCCCCTACGAGCAGTACTTC.

CDR3 in DNA: TGTGCCAGCAGCTTTGGGACTAGCGGGGTGACAAAAAGCACAGATACGCAGTATTTT. Translating it yields CASSFGTSGVTKSTDTQYF. The chain employs TRBV7-3 and TRBJ2-3; 13 bases match TRBD2. Unmatched junction bases numbered 9, after V lost 3 bases and J lost 0 bases. CDR1 SGHTA and CDR2 FQGTGA come from the germline V gene. The CDR3 length is 19 residues.

The rearrangement links TRBV9 to TRBJ1-6; D uncertain. CDR3 length equals 16 residues. Germline CDR1 and CDR2: SGDLS and YYNGEE. The CDR3 DNA reads TGTATTAAGACAAAAGTATCCTGCTCCTATAATTCACCCCTCCACTTT. Encoded protein: CIKTKVSCSYNSPLHF.

The chain carries TRBV5-5 and TRBJ2-3; 8 bases agree with TRBD1. The CDR3 sequence is 16 residues long. CDR1 and CDR2 (germline): SGHKS, YYEKEE (reference sequence). V trimming: 0 bases; J trimming: 3 bases; junction bases outside the gene matches: 6. The CDR3 nucleotides are TGTGCCAGCAGCTTGGTCGACAGGGGAAGGACAGATACGCAGTATTTT. Translating it yields CASSLVDRGRTDTQYF.

This clone was counted between two and nine times. The chain uses TRBV11-2 and TRBJ1-2; D remains unclear. CDR3 size: 17 residues. Germline V gives CDR1 SGHAT, CDR2 FQNNGV. V lost 1 base and J 4 bases, leaving 19 bases between the germline ends. The DNA for the CDR3 is TGTGCCAGCAGCTTAGGGGCGGACTACCACCTCCCCTATGGCTACACCTTC. It codes for CASSLGADYHLPYGYTF.

This clone is a singleton in its sample. The chain carries TRBV28 and TRBJ2-3; 7 bases are shared with TRBD1. V lost 6 bases and J lost 14; bases outside the gene matches: 14. The CDR3 sequence is 13 residues long. The V gene's germline CDR1 is MDHEN and CDR2 SYDVKM. CDR3 residues: CASRSPGTVSGYF. In DNA, the CDR3 is TGTGCCAGCAGGAGCCCCGGGACAGTTTCGGGGTATTTT. Combining the CDR3 with reference TRBV28 and TRBJ2-3 gives the whole variable domain DVKVTQSSRYLVKRTGEKVFLECVQDMDHENMFWYRQDPGLGLRLIYFSYDVKMKEKGDIPEGYSVSREKKERFSLILESASTNQTSMYLCASRSPGTVSGYFGPGTRLTVL.

This chain connects TRBV6-1 to TRBJ2-3; the D is unclear. Germline V lookup: CDR1 MNHNS, CDR2 SASEGT. This CDR3 comprises 11 residues. Trimming pared 3 bases from V and 7 bases from J, leaving 5 bases between. CDR3 sequence: CASSDSNTQYF. CDR3 coding DNA: TGTGCCAGCAGTGATTCAAATACGCAGTATTTT.

The table lists this clone with a few counts. The chain is built from TRBV5-1 and TRBJ2-3; TRBD2 matches at 10 bases. CDR3 length: 16 amino acids. J lost 6 bases, V lost 3 bases, and 10 bases had no gene match. Germline loops: CDR1 SGHRS, CDR2 YFSETQ. The CDR3 DNA is TGCGCCAGCAGCTCCGGACTAGCGGCCTTTGGTGATACGCAGTATTTT. Translating gives CASSSGLAAFGDTQYF.

The chain joins TRBV24-1 to TRBJ2-1; the match to TRBD2 covers 8 bases. Germline CDR1 is KGHDR and CDR2 is SFDVKD. V lost 4 bases and J lost 6; bases outside the gene matches: 4. The CDR3 length is 14 residues. The CDR3 nucleotides are TGTGCCACCAGTGACCACGGACTAGCCAATGAGCAGTTCTTC. Its protein is CATSDHGLANEQFF.

The V and J genes are TRBV3-1 (or the pseudogene TRBV3-2) and TRBJ2-1, with 8 bases that match TRBD2. V lost 1 base, J lost 2 bases, and 4 bases stayed unmatched. The CDR3 has 16 residues. In germline, CDR1 is LGHDT, CDR2 YNNKEL (reference sequence). The CDR3 DNA follows: TGTGCCAGCAGCCAAGTAGCGGGGCGAACCTACAATGAGCAGTTCTTC. It translates to CASSQVAGRTYNEQFF.

This clone appeared once. The CDR3 sequence: CSASRQGGQFF. The CDR3 DNA sequence: TGCAGTGCTAGTAGGCAGGGGGGGCAGTTCTTC. The rearrangement uses TRBV20-1 and TRBJ2-1; the D gene is possibly TRBD1 (7 bases). The CDR3 length is 11 residues. The germline V gene has CDR1 DFQATT and CDR2 SNEGSKA (reference sequence). Trimming cost V 3 bases and J 12 bases, with 12 bases left between them.

This clone is a singleton in its sample. The V gene is TRBV6-5, the J gene TRBJ2-1; 10 bases match TRBD1. Trimming cost V 5 bases and J 14 bases; bases outside gene matches: 9. Germline V CDR1 and CDR2: MNHEY, SVGAGI. The CDR3 totals 13 residues. This chain's CDR3 is CASSLEGQGLEFF. DNA of the CDR3: TGTGCCAGCAGTCTTGAGGGACAGGGGCTGGAGTTCTTC.

This chain uses TRBV7-9 with TRBJ1-2; a possible D gene is TRBD1 (5 bases). The CDR3 is made up of 15 amino acids. From germline, CDR1 is SEHNR and CDR2 FQNEAQ (reference sequence). Trimming took off 5 bases at V and 7 bases at J, with 20 bases between the two ends. DNA of the CDR3: TGTGCCAGCAGCCCCCCAGGGAAAGACCCCACTGGCTACACCTTC. It yields the protein CASSPPGKDPTGYTF.

V usage is TRBV24-1 and J usage is TRBJ2-3, with TRBD2 matching 9 bases. With V trimmed by 6 bases and J by 4 bases, 7 bases remained unmatched. From germline, CDR1 is KGHDR and CDR2 SFDVKD. This CDR3 region has 15 residues. CDR3 sequence reads: CATSISGGGSDTQYF. CDR3 DNA: TGTGCCACCAGTATTAGCGGGGGAGGTTCAGATACGCAGTATTTT.

CDR3 sequence reads: CASSLTGNSPLHF. CDR3 nucleotide sequence: TGTGCCAGCAGCCTTACGGGTAATTCACCCCTCCACTTT. The chain employs TRBV25-1 and TRBJ1-6, with D unclear. This CDR3 is built from 13 residues. V gave up 6 bases and J gave up 6 bases, with 9 bases separating them. Germline lookup yields CDR1 MGHDK and CDR2 SYGVNS.

The chain carries TRBV6-5 and TRBJ2-5, with 7 bases aligning to TRBD2. With 1 base clipped from V and 5 bases from J, the junction kept 7 bases outside the gene matches. CDR1 and CDR2 (germline): MNHEY, SVGAGI. The CDR3 loop spans 15 amino acids. This chain's CDR3 is CASSYFRGVRETQYF. In DNA, the CDR3 is TGTGCCAGCAGTTACTTCCGGGGGGTCCGCGAGACCCAGTACTTC.

The chain joins TRBV27 to TRBJ1-5; no clear D. The CDR3 has 14 residues. V was pared by 6 bases and J by 2 bases, with 11 bases between. The germline CDR1 and CDR2 sequences are MNHEY and SMNVEV (reference sequence). The CDR3 loop reads CASSMYRGNQPQHF. The CDR3 bases are TGTGCCAGCAGCATGTACCGGGGCAATCAGCCCCAGCATTTT.

Concerning this clone: A junction end diverges from the germline sequence, so it may reflect a read error. This sequence joins TRBV7-8 and TRBJ2-7, with 7 bases lining up with TRBD2. There are 15 residues in the CDR3. Germline values: CDR1 SGHVS, CDR2 FQNEAQ. The CDR3 here is CASSLSPGLSYEQYF. DNA for the CDR3: TGTGCCAGCAGCTTATCCCCGGGACTATCCTACGAACAGTACTTC.

This clone was seen only once. This chain links TRBV28 with TRBJ1-3, with D possibly being TRBD1 (5 bases). The CDR3 has 15 amino acids. V dropped 4 bases and J dropped 4 bases, with 14 bases sitting between them. Germline CDR1 reads MDHEN; CDR2 reads SYDVKM. CDR3 sequence: CASSSPGAGGNTIYF. As DNA, the CDR3 is TGTGCCAGCAGTTCCCCCGGGGCGGGAGGAAACACCATATATTTT. The full variable domain, rest sourced from reference TRBV28 and TRBJ1-3, is DVKVTQSSRYLVKRTGEKVFLECVQDMDHENMFWYRQDPGLGLRLIYFSYDVKMKEKGDIPEGYSVSREKKERFSLILESASTNQTSMYLCASSSPGAGGNTIYFGEGSWLTVV.

This clone was observed once. CDR3 protein: CATPLDRGRIGYTF. CDR3 DNA: TGTGCCACCCCCCTAGACAGGGGGCGGATCGGCTACACCTTC. The rearrangement joins TRBV28 to TRBJ1-2, with 10 bases that match TRBD1. There are 14 residues in the CDR3. Germline-derived CDR1 and CDR2 are MDHEN and SYDVKM. With 10 bases clipped from V and 8 bases from J, the junction kept 13 bases outside the gene matches.

V gene TRBV27 combines with J gene TRBJ1-1; tentatively, D is TRBD1 (5 bases). The CDR3 length is 14 residues. The germline V gene has CDR1 MNHEY and CDR2 SMNVEV (reference sequence). Trimming took 5 bases from V and 5 from J, leaving 15 bases between them. The CDR3 protein is CASSGNLGGTEAFF. The CDR3 DNA sequence: TGTGCCAGCAGTGGCAACCTCGGGGGGACTGAAGCTTTCTTT.

The chain combines TRBV5-4 with TRBJ2-7; no clear D. Trimming removed 5 bases from V and 6 bases from J, with 12 bases in between. The CDR3 has 12 amino acids. Germline CDR1 is SGHNT and CDR2 is YYREEE (reference sequence). CDR3 residues: CASRPGRLEQYF. CDR3 nucleotide sequence: TGTGCCAGCAGGCCGGGTAGGCTCGAGCAGTACTTC.

The chain recombines TRBV5-1 with TRBJ1-4, with TRBD1 identical over 11 bases. CDR1 is SGHRS and CDR2 is YFSETQ in the germline V gene. Trimming at V came to 4 bases and at J to 6 bases, leaving 2 bases not matched to a gene. The CDR3 totals 14 residues. The CDR3 nucleotides read TGCGCCAGCAGCAAGGGACAGGGGGATGAAAAACTGTTTTTT. Its translation is CASSKGQGDEKLFF. The whole variable domain, filled in from reference TRBV5-1 and TRBJ1-4, reads KAGVTQTPRYLIKTRGQQVTLSCSPISGHRSVSWYQQTPGQGLQFLFEYFSETQRNKGNFPGRFSGRQFSNSRSEMNVSTLELGDSALYLCASSKGQGDEKLFFGSGTQLSVL.